Shown below are 4 T cell receptor beta chains from a single sample sequenced in a study of CD4 T cells in relation to SARS-CoV-2 and coronaviruses. Clones were read by immunoSEQ multiplex PCR, and TCRdb kept only the in-frame ones, dropping some. This sample carries 24,000 or so clones, about 80% of them seen once, and the ten largest clones take around an eighth. These receptors lack a known antigen. CD4+ T cells from unexposed donors were obtained before the COVID-19 pandemic (2011-2018). CD4+ T cells were isolated from the cells after about nine days of culture. The specimen was CD4+ T cells from PBMCs, cultured in vitro. The receptor set was obtained from a human donor in good health.

The V call is TRBV30, the J call TRBJ1-2, with D unresolved. V was cut by 3 bases and J by 3 bases, with 11 bases left in between. CDR3 length equals 13 residues. CDR1 and CDR2 from the germline V gene are GTSNPN and SVGIG (reference sequence). The CDR3 is CAWRGRSYYGYTF. DNA of the CDR3: TGTGCCTGGAGGGGTCGCAGTTACTATGGCTACACCTTC.

The chain carries TRBV5-4 and TRBJ2-1; 9 bases line up with TRBD1. The CDR3 spans 15 residues. The trim removed 1 base at V and 4 bases at J, leaving 3 bases unmatched. Germline lookup yields CDR1 SGHNT and CDR2 YYREEE (reference sequence). The CDR3 DNA reads TGTGCCAGCAGCTTGCCGGGACAGGGATACAATGAGCAGTTCTTC. Translating gives CASSLPGQGYNEQFF.

The chain is built from TRBV7-8 and TRBJ1-3; 7 nucleotides match TRBD1. The junction had 13 bases not matched to a gene; V was cut back by 4 bases and J by 4 bases. This CDR3 is built from 17 residues. Germline loops: CDR1 SGHVS, CDR2 FQNEAQ. The CDR3 protein is CASSSLPAQGLGNTIYF. In nucleotides, the CDR3 is TGTGCCAGCAGCTCCCTTCCGGCACAGGGGTTGGGAAACACCATATATTTT. The whole variable domain, filled in from reference TRBV7-8 and TRBJ1-3, reads GAGVSQSPRYKVAKRGQDVALRCDPISGHVSLFWYQQALGQGPEFLTYFQNEAQLDKSGLPSDRFFAERPEGSVSTLKIQRTQQEDSAVYLCASSSLPAQGLGNTIYFGEGSWLTVV.

This clone showed up just a few times. This rearrangement joins TRBV6-5 to TRBJ2-5; D ambiguous. Germline V gene lookup returns CDR1 MNHEY and CDR2 SVGAGI. The CDR3 has 13 residues. V dropped 2 bases and J dropped 5 bases, with 9 bases sitting between them. The CDR3 DNA sequence: TGTGCCAGCAGTTACAGGGATGGGGAGACCCAGTACTTC. Protein sequence: CASSYRDGETQYF.